Shown below are 30 T cell receptor beta chains from a single sample sequenced in a study of OX40 agonist ivuxolimab in advanced cancers. Clones were sequenced by immunoSEQ multiplex PCR, and TCRdb holds only the in-frame ones, with some missing. The sample contains under 40,000 clones, just under 90% of which appear only once. The sequences come from CD4+ or CD8+ T cells sorted from blood, collected in a trial of the OX40 agonist ivuxolimab. The receptors stem from an adult with an advanced solid tumor such as melanoma, head and neck, liver or kidney cancer.

V is TRBV19 and J is TRBJ1-5; D gene uncertain. V was cut by 4 bases and J by 0 bases, with 13 bases left in between. The CDR3 spans 16 residues. Per germline, CDR1 LNHDA and CDR2 SQIVND (reference sequence). The CDR3 coding sequence is TGTGCCAGTAGTAGCGGGATTATAGTTAGCAATCAGCCCCAGCATTTT. It specifies CASSSGIIVSNQPQHF.

This clone was observed a handful of times. This rearrangement joins TRBV14 to TRBJ1-4; tentatively, D is TRBD1 (6 bases). The V and J ends lost 4 bases and 6 bases respectively, with 18 bases between them. This CDR3 comprises 16 residues. Looked up from germline, CDR1 is SGHDN and CDR2 is FVKESK. The CDR3 sequence is CASSPILGKGDEKLFF. The CDR3 coding sequence is TGTGCCAGCAGCCCAATCCTCGGAAAGGGGGATGAAAAACTGTTTTTT.

The chain joins TRBV5-1 to TRBJ1-5; no firm D call. CDR1 SGHRS and CDR2 YFSETQ come from the germline V gene. The CDR3 runs 16 residues. Deletions cut 4 bases from V and 0 bases from J, with 14 bases between. CDR3 protein: CASSPGSGPSNQPQHF. CDR3 in DNA: TGCGCCAGCAGCCCCGGAAGTGGGCCTAGCAATCAGCCCCAGCATTTT.

The rearrangement joins TRBV5-1 to TRBJ1-1, with D tentatively TRBD1 (6 bases). Germline V gives CDR1 SGHRS, CDR2 YFSETQ. The CDR3 runs 16 residues. Trimming took off 1 base at V and 1 base at J, with 14 bases between the two ends. Here the CDR3 reads CASSLWGGHQNTEAFF. CDR3 in DNA: TGCGCCAGCAGCTTGTGGGGGGGACATCAGAACACTGAAGCTTTCTTT.

The chain joins TRBV4-1 to TRBJ2-7, with no clear D. Germline V gene sequence: CDR1 MGHRA, CDR2 YSYEKL. Trimming removed 0 bases at V and 4 bases at J, with 7 bases between. The CDR3 sequence is 13 residues long. CDR3 DNA sequence: TGCGCCAGCAGCCAAGATGAGCTGTACGAGCAGTACTTC. Translation gives CASSQDELYEQYF.

V usage is TRBV10-2 and J usage is TRBJ2-3; a weak D match, TRBD2 (7 bases). The V and J ends lost 10 bases and 4 bases respectively, with 15 bases between them. The CDR3 totals 13 residues. Germline-derived CDR1 and CDR2 are WSHSY and SAAADI. CDR3 region: CATWGGPADTQYF. Written as DNA, the CDR3 is TGCGCCACCTGGGGGGGGCCCGCAGATACGCAGTATTTT.

This chain uses TRBV28 with TRBJ2-7; D call uncertain. There are 13 residues in the CDR3. Trimming cost V 3 bases and J 1 base, with 7 bases left between them. In germline, CDR1 is MDHEN, CDR2 SYDVKM. The CDR3 sequence is CASSFPGSYEQYF. As DNA, the CDR3 is TGTGCCAGCAGTTTCCCAGGTTCCTACGAGCAGTACTTC.

By share, this clone counts as medium-sized (0.01 to 0.1%). The V and J genes are TRBV11-3 and TRBJ2-1; no definite D call. Germline V gives CDR1 SGHNT, CDR2 YENEEA. The V end lost 4 bases, the J end lost 5 bases, and 18 bases lay between the germline ends. This CDR3 has 16 amino acids. The CDR3 coding sequence is TGTGCCAGCAGCTCCAGGACCCTCCCGGCGGACAATGAGCAGTTCTTC. It codes for CASSSRTLPADNEQFF.

The chain carries TRBV7-9 and TRBJ2-1, with D perhaps being TRBD1 or TRBD2 (5 bases each). Germline V gene data show CDR1 as SEHNR and CDR2 as FQNEAQ (reference sequence). V lost 5 bases to trimming and J lost 4 bases, with 18 bases between them. CDR3 size: 16 residues. The chain's CDR3 is CASSRLGERVYNEQFF. The CDR3 bases are TGTGCCAGCAGCCGCCTAGGGGAGAGGGTATACAATGAGCAGTTCTTC.

The rearrangement uses TRBV7-9 and TRBJ1-1; possible D gene TRBD1, 5 bases. V was trimmed by 11 bases and J by 0 bases, leaving 13 bases between them. CDR1 is SEHNR and CDR2 is FQNEAQ in the germline V gene (reference sequence). This CDR3 has 13 residues. The CDR3 DNA reads as TGTGCCGAGTACAGGACGATGAACACTGAAGCTTTCTTT. Translating it yields CAEYRTMNTEAFF.

The chain couples TRBV29-1 to TRBJ2-2; 10 bases agree with TRBD2. Looked up from germline, CDR1 is SQVTM and CDR2 is ANQGSEA. The CDR3 totals 15 residues. Trimming removed 3 bases from V and 5 bases from J; junction bases left unmatched: 6. DNA for the CDR3: TGCAGCGTTGAGCTAGCGGGAGTAGAAACCGGGGAGCTGTTTTTT. Translation gives CSVELAGVETGELFF.

The chain couples TRBV19 to TRBJ1-2, with TRBD1 as a possible D gene (5 bases). Trimming stripped 6 bases from V and 2 bases from J, with 10 bases between. This CDR3 is built from 13 residues. Per germline, CDR1 LNHDA and CDR2 SQIVND (reference sequence). The CDR3 region is CASRRQINYGYTF. CDR3 in DNA: TGTGCCAGTAGGAGACAGATAAACTATGGCTACACCTTC.

This clone was counted a few times. The rearrangement uses TRBV7-9 and TRBJ2-7; no firm D call. Trimming took off 3 bases at V and 5 bases at J, with 5 bases between the two ends. The CDR3 contains 11 residues. Germline-derived CDR1 and CDR2 are SEHNR and FQNEAQ (reference sequence). CDR3 residues: CASSLGNEQYF. In DNA form, the CDR3 reads TGTGCCAGCAGCTTGGGGAACGAGCAGTACTTC.

The chain has TRBV9 and TRBJ2-2; no firm D call. V was shortened by 2 bases and J by 7 bases, with 6 bases between the two germline ends. This CDR3 comprises 12 residues. In germline, CDR1 is SGDLS, CDR2 YYNGEE. The CDR3 reads CASSVPDGELFF. The DNA of the CDR3 is TGTGCCAGCAGCGTTCCGGACGGGGAGCTGTTTTTT.

This clone was found once. V and J are TRBV6-5 and TRBJ2-4; D may be TRBD1 (5 bases). Germline assignment: CDR1 MNHEY and CDR2 SVGAGI. V was cut by 0 bases and J by 8 bases, with 8 bases left in between. The CDR3 totals 13 residues. CDR3 DNA sequence: TGTGCCAGCAGTTACTCGACAGAGGACATTCAGTACTTC. It codes for CASSYSTEDIQYF.

DNA for the CDR3: TGTGCCAGCAGCCCCGTCAAGGCTGACTATGGCTACACCTTC. It specifies CASSPVKADYGYTF. The gene calls are TRBV7-9 and TRBJ1-2, with no clear D. Germline lookup yields CDR1 SEHNR and CDR2 FQNEAQ (reference sequence). V shed 5 bases and J shed 3 bases, with 13 bases lying between them. The CDR3 totals 14 residues.

This chain joins TRBV13 and TRBJ2-1; 10 positions match TRBD2. This CDR3 has 18 amino acids. The trim removed 1 base at V and 1 base at J, leaving 7 bases unmatched. Germline loops: CDR1 PRHDT, CDR2 FYEKMQ (reference sequence). The CDR3 DNA reads TGTGCCAGCAGCTTAGTAGTGGCTAGCGGGAGTTCCTACAATGAGCAGTTCTTC. This sequence encodes CASSLVVASGSSYNEQFF.

This sequence joins TRBV7-3 and TRBJ2-3; D perhaps matches TRBD2 (6 bases). Trimming took 4 bases from V and 1 from J, leaving 15 bases between them. CDR3 size: 16 residues. Germline V lookup: CDR1 SGHTA, CDR2 FQGTGA. CDR3 loop: CASSSIGGVGTDTQYF. The CDR3 DNA reads TGTGCCAGCAGCTCAATCGGCGGGGTTGGCACAGATACGCAGTATTTT. The variable domain in full, completed from reference TRBV7-3 and TRBJ2-3, reads GAGVSQTPSNKVTEKGKYVELRCDPISGHTALYWYRQSLGQGPEFLIYFQGTGAADDSGLPNDRFFAVRPEGSVSTLKIQRTERGDSAVYLCASSSIGGVGTDTQYFGPGTRLTVL.

The gene calls are TRBV29-1 and TRBJ1-1; no clear D gene. CDR3 length: 14 amino acids. Germline CDR1 and CDR2: SQVTM and ANQGSEA. V was trimmed by 6 bases and J by 3 bases, leaving 17 bases between them. The CDR3 bases are TGCAGCGTCCCCGGTATGGAGTGGGACACTGAAGCTTTCTTT. It specifies CSVPGMEWDTEAFF.

The rearrangement links TRBV4-1 to TRBJ1-1; 7 bases match TRBD1. CDR3 size: 19 residues. Per the germline V gene, CDR1 is MGHRA and CDR2 is YSYEKL. V was pared by 0 bases and J by 2 bases, with 15 bases of the junction left unmatched. The CDR3 region has the DNA TGCGCCAGCAGCCAAGAGTGGTTTGGAGAGGGGGCGTTTAACACTGAAGCTTTCTTT. Encoded protein: CASSQEWFGEGAFNTEAFF.

The CDR3 region is CASPLSPSGGSTDTQYF. The CDR3 region has the DNA TGTGCCAGCCCACTCAGTCCCAGCGGGGGAAGCACAGATACGCAGTATTTT. The chain links TRBV7-8 to TRBJ2-3; TRBD2 agrees at 8 bases. The CDR3 loop spans 17 amino acids. Germline V gene lookup returns CDR1 SGHVS and CDR2 FQNEAQ. V was clipped by 8 bases and J by 0 bases; unmatched bases: 13.

The chain links TRBV11-2 to TRBJ2-1; D is uncertain. The germline gives CDR1 SGHAT, CDR2 FQNNGV. V was trimmed by 1 base and J by 2 bases, leaving 3 bases between them. The CDR3 sequence is 13 residues long. The CDR3 loop is CASSLVAYNEQFF. DNA of the CDR3: TGTGCCAGCAGCTTAGTCGCCTACAATGAGCAGTTCTTC.

V gene TRBV7-9 combines with J gene TRBJ1-4; perhaps TRBD1 as D (5 bases). V was pared by 7 bases and J by 5 bases, with 11 bases between. The germline gives CDR1 SEHNR, CDR2 FQNEAQ (reference sequence). This CDR3 has 13 amino acids. The CDR3: CASTPQGNEKLFF. In DNA form, the CDR3 reads TGTGCCAGCACCCCCCAGGGAAATGAAAAACTGTTTTTT.

The V call is TRBV4-1, the J call TRBJ1-1, with 8 nucleotides matching TRBD1. The CDR3 consists of 17 residues. Germline-derived CDR1 and CDR2 are MGHRA and YSYEKL. V lost 3 bases and J lost 0; bases outside the gene matches: 9. CDR3 coding DNA: TGCGCCAGCAGCCAGTTATCACAGGGGGTTATGAACACTGAAGCTTTCTTT. It codes for CASSQLSQGVMNTEAFF.

The chain links TRBV28 to TRBJ2-7; D may be TRBD1 or TRBD2 (6 bases each). CDR3 length equals 14 residues. Germline CDR1 is MDHEN and CDR2 is SYDVKM. Trimming shortened V by 1 base and J by 3 bases, and 10 bases separated the two germline ends. DNA for the CDR3: TGTGCCAGCAGTTTATACAGGGAGGTCTACGAGCAGTACTTC. Its protein product is CASSLYREVYEQYF.

V gene TRBV6-5 combines with J gene TRBJ2-4; 7 bases are shared with TRBD1. Looked up from germline, CDR1 is MNHEY and CDR2 is SVGAGI. V was pared by 6 bases and J by 6 bases, with 11 bases of the junction left unmatched. This CDR3 contains 15 residues. CDR3 in DNA: TGTGCCAGCAGACCGCAAGACAGGGCTGTAAACATTCAGTACTTC. Amino acids: CASRPQDRAVNIQYF.

The chain is built from TRBV18 and TRBJ1-1; TRBD1 matches at 8 bases. Germline V gene data show CDR1 as KGHSH and CDR2 as LQKENI. The CDR3 contains 14 residues. Trimming removed 2 bases from V and 5 bases from J; junction bases left unmatched: 4. The CDR3: CASSPKDRVTEAFF. The CDR3 DNA is TGTGCCAGCTCACCAAAGGACAGGGTTACTGAAGCTTTCTTT. Variable domain in full (rest from reference TRBV18 and TRBJ1-1): NAGVMQNPRHLVRRRGQEARLRCSPMKGHSHVYWYRQLPEEGLKFMVYLQKENIIDESGMPKERFSAEFPKEGPSILRIQQVVRGDSAAYFCASSPKDRVTEAFFGQGTRLTVV.

This clone has only one observation. This sequence joins TRBV6-1 and TRBJ1-1; D is uncertain. Germline CDR1 MNHNS, CDR2 SASEGT. V lost 1 base and J 4 bases, leaving 7 bases between the germline ends. The CDR3 has 13 residues. In DNA, the CDR3 is TGTGCCAGCAGTGAAGTAATTGGCACTGAAGCTTTCTTT. Translated: CASSEVIGTEAFF.

V is TRBV4-1 and J is TRBJ2-7, with TRBD1 matching 8 bases. There are 15 residues in the CDR3. The germline V gene encodes CDR1 MGHRA and CDR2 YSYEKL. V shed 1 base, J shed 3 bases, and the junction held 5 bases outside the gene matches. The CDR3 sequence is CASSQVDREVYEQYF. The CDR3, as DNA: TGCGCCAGCAGCCAAGTGGACAGGGAGGTCTACGAGCAGTACTTC.

The rearrangement links TRBV6-5 to TRBJ2-1; 10 bases are a match to TRBD2. J gave up 4 bases and V 2 bases, and 5 bases lay outside the gene matches. Per the germline V gene, CDR1 is MNHEY and CDR2 is SVGAGI. CDR3 size: 16 residues. The CDR3 DNA is TGTGCCAGCAGTTACCAGAGCGGGGGGGAATACAATGAGCAGTTCTTC. This translates into CASSYQSGGEYNEQFF.